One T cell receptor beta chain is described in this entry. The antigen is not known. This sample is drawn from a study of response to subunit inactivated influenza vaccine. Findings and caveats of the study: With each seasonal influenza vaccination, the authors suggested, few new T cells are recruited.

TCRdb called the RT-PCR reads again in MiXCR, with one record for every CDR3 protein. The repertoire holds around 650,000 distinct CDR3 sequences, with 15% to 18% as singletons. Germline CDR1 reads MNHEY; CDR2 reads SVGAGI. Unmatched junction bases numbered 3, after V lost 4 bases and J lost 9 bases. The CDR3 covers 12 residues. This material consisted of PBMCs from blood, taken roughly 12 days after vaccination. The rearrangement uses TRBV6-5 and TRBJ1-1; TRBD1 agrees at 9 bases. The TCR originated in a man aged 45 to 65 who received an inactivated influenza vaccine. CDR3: CASSSYRGQAFF. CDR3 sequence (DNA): TGTGCCAGCAGTTCCTACAGGGGGCAAGCTTTCTTT.